The 23 T cell receptor beta chains in this list originate from one sample, sequenced in a study of T cells expressing NK-cell markers. Reanalyzing the 5' RACE reads, TCRdb keeps one entry per CDR3 protein, without DNA. The sample table includes fewer than 400,000 distinct CDR3 sequences. Specimen: blood T cells: a sorted CD56 or NKG2C T cell subset, CD4+ or CD8+ T cells, or bulk PBMC T cells (not recorded which). The receptors were sampled from a man aged 18-70 years in good health.

The chain combines TRBV6-1 with TRBJ2-5; TCRdb's assignment of TRBD2 cannot be checked, as there is no DNA. The CDR3 runs 15 residues. The germline gives CDR1 MNHNS, CDR2 SASEGT. CDR3 in amino acids: CASSDRDYRQETQYF.

The CDR3 spells CASSFPRGYTEAFF. This chain uses TRBV12-3 or TRBV12-4 with TRBJ1-1; TCRdb's assignment of TRBD1 cannot be checked, as there is no DNA. The CDR3 is 14 residues long.

This chain joins TRBV19 and TRBJ2-7; TCRdb lists TRBD1, though no DNA is available to test this call. Germline CDR1 and CDR2: LNHDA and SQIVND (reference sequence). There are 14 residues in the CDR3. The CDR3 sequence: CASSRTGGPYEQYF.

V usage is TRBV25-1 and J usage is TRBJ1-4; TCRdb's D call of TRBD1 is untestable without DNA. Germline-derived CDR1 and CDR2 are MGHDK and SYGVNS. CDR3 length: 16 amino acids. The CDR3 protein is CASSAGQIATNEKLFF.

CDR3 residues: CASTDRPHNSPLHF. The V and J genes are TRBV6-1 and TRBJ1-6. The germline gives CDR1 MNHNS, CDR2 SASEGT. CDR3 length: 14 amino acids.

The CDR3 is CASSRGQLQETQYF. This rearrangement joins TRBV7-2 to TRBJ2-5; TCRdb proposes TRBD1, but this gene call is untestable without DNA. The CDR3 runs 14 residues. Germline CDR1 and CDR2: SGHTA and FQGNSA.

Here the CDR3 reads CASSTAGALNYGYTF. J is TRBJ1-2 and V is TRBV28. This CDR3 is built from 15 residues. Germline lookup yields CDR1 MDHEN and CDR2 SYDVKM.

This sequence joins TRBV20-1 and TRBJ2-7; TCRdb gives TRBD2 as the D gene, but with no DNA this cannot be confirmed. The CDR3 covers 14 residues. The germline V gene encodes CDR1 DFQATT and CDR2 SNEGSKA (reference sequence). This CDR3 reads CSARRGGGAGEQYF.

This chain joins TRBV7-8 and TRBJ1-6; TCRdb designates TRBD1, a call that cannot be tested without DNA. The V gene's germline CDR1 is SGHVS and CDR2 FQNEAQ. The CDR3 is 15 residues long. The CDR3 spells CASSFRQGIGSPLHF.

This chain's CDR3 is CASKQGIDNSPLHF. The chain recombines TRBV7-2 with TRBJ1-6; the D call of TRBD1 rests on TCRdb alone, since no DNA is present to check it. Germline CDR1 and CDR2: SGHTA and FQGNSA. The CDR3 consists of 14 residues.

The chain employs TRBV6-5 and TRBJ1-6; with no DNA, the TCRdb D assignment of TRBD1 cannot be verified. Germline assignment: CDR1 MNHEY and CDR2 SVGAGI. The CDR3 contains 16 residues. Here the CDR3 reads CASSWRGRRNNSPLHF.

This CDR3 reads CASRTNLGGRFPYF. The rearrangement uses TRBV12-3 or TRBV12-4 and TRBJ2-3; TCRdb's assignment of TRBD1 cannot be checked, as there is no DNA. CDR3 size: 14 residues.

This chain links TRBV7-2 with TRBJ1-1; TCRdb names TRBD1, which stays unverified in the absence of DNA. The CDR3 sequence is 14 residues long. Germline CDR1 reads SGHTA; CDR2 reads FQGNSA. CDR3 loop: CASSHGNQNTEAFF.

The chain is built from TRBV7-2 and TRBJ2-3. The CDR3 contains 12 residues. Per the germline V gene, CDR1 is SGHTA and CDR2 is FQGNSA. The CDR3 here is CASSRGTDTQYF.

The chain employs TRBV18 and TRBJ2-6; TCRdb reports TRBD1, a call that lacks DNA to check it against. The germline V gene encodes CDR1 KGHSH and CDR2 LQKENI. The CDR3 is 17 residues long. The chain's CDR3 is CASSPGQGPAGANVLTF.

V is TRBV27 and J is TRBJ1-4; TCRdb selects TRBD1, and the lack of DNA leaves this call unchecked. The CDR3 contains 15 residues. Germline CDR1 reads MNHEY; CDR2 reads SMNVEV (reference sequence). The CDR3 sequence is CASSETHLGRRKLFF.

The chain employs TRBV12-3 or TRBV12-4 and TRBJ2-3; TCRdb's D gene call, TRBD1, goes unchecked for lack of DNA. CDR3 length: 19 residues. The CDR3 reads CASSLLFRIGSQGTDTQYF.

The V gene is TRBV12-3 or TRBV12-4, the J gene TRBJ2-3. The CDR3 extends over 15 amino acids. This CDR3 is CASSLGQFSTDTQYF.

The rearrangement links TRBV6-1 to TRBJ2-7; TCRdb lists TRBD1, though no DNA is available to test this call. Germline V gives CDR1 MNHNS, CDR2 SASEGT. The CDR3 is made up of 17 amino acids. CDR3 residues: CASSRPGTGGQAREQYF.

V is TRBV6-1 and J is TRBJ1-2; absent DNA, TCRdb's TRBD1 call cannot be checked. Germline lookup yields CDR1 MNHNS and CDR2 SASEGT. The CDR3 spans 13 residues. CDR3 sequence reads: CASSRDRNPGYTF.

The chain combines TRBV28 with TRBJ2-7; the D call from TCRdb, TRBD1, cannot be confirmed without DNA. This CDR3 has 14 amino acids. CDR1 and CDR2 (germline): MDHEN, SYDVKM. The CDR3 spells CASSGQGAGDEQYF.

The chain recombines TRBV12-3 or TRBV12-4 with TRBJ2-1; no DNA is available, so the TRBD1 call from TCRdb remains unchecked. The CDR3 has 16 residues. CDR3 sequence: CASSPGQGRVDNEQFF.

J is TRBJ1-2 and V is TRBV29-1; the TCRdb D gene call, TRBD1, has no DNA to confirm it. This CDR3 contains 17 residues. Germline V gene lookup returns CDR1 SQVTM and CDR2 ANQGSEA. CDR3: CSVEDARTGGRMNGYTF.